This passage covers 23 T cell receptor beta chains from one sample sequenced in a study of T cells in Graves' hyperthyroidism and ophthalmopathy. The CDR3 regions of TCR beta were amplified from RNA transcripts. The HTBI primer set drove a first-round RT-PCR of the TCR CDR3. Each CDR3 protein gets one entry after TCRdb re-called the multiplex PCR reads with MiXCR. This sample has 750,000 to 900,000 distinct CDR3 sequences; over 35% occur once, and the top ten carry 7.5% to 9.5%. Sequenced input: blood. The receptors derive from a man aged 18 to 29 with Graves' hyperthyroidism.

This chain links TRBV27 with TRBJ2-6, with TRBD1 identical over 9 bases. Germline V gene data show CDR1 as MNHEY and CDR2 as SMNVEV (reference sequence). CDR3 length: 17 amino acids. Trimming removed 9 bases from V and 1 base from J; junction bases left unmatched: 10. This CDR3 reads CASTPGQGFSGANVLTF. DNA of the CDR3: TGTGCCAGTACCCCGGGACAGGGCTTTTCTGGGGCCAACGTCCTGACTTTC.

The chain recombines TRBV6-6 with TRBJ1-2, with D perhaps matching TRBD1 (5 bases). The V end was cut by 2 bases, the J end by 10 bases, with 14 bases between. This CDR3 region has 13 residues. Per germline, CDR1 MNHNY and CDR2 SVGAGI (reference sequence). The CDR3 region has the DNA TGTGCCAGCAGTTACGGGGGGGACTCGCTCTACACCTTC. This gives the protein CASSYGGDSLYTF.

The DNA of the CDR3 is TGCAGTGCTAGGGACGCGGGGGGCAACACTGAAGCTTTCTTT. Protein product: CSARDAGGNTEAFF. The chain couples TRBV20-1 to TRBJ1-1, with D maybe TRBD1 (6 bases). Germline loops: CDR1 DFQATT, CDR2 SNEGSKA (reference sequence). V shed 3 bases and J shed 2 bases, with 13 bases lying between them. This CDR3 has 14 residues.

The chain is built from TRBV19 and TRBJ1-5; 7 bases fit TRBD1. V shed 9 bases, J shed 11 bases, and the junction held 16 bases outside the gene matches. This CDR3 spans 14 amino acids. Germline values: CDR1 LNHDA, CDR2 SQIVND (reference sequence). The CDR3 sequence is CASTGGGRPMAQHF. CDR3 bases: TGTGCCAGCACCGGAGGGGGCAGGCCTATGGCCCAGCATTTT.

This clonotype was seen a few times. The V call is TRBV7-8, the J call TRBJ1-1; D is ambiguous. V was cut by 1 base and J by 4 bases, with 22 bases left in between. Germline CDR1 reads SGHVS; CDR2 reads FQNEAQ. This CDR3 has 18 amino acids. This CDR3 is CASSLEGGTTWIGTEAFF. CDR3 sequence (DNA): TGTGCCAGCAGCTTAGAAGGTGGAACCACCTGGATAGGCACTGAAGCTTTCTTT.

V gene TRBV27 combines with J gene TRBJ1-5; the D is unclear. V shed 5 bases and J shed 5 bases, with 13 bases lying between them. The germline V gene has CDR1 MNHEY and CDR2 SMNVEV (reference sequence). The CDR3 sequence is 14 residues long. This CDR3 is CASSHGRSDQPQHF. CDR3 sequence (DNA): TGTGCCAGCAGTCACGGACGTAGTGATCAGCCCCAGCATTTT.

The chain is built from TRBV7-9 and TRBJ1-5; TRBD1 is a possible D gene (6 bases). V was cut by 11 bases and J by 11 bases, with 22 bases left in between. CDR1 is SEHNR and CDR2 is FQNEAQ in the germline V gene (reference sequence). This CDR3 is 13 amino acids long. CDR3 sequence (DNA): TGTGCCTGCTCCACAGGGTCGCGACAGACCCAGCATTTT. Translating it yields CACSTGSRQTQHF.

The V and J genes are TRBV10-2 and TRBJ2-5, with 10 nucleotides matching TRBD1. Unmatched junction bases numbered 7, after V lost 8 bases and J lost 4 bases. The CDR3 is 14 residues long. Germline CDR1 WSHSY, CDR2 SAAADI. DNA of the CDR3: TGCGCCAGCGTGACAGGGGGCGGAGGAGAGACCCAGTACTTC. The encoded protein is CASVTGGGGETQYF.

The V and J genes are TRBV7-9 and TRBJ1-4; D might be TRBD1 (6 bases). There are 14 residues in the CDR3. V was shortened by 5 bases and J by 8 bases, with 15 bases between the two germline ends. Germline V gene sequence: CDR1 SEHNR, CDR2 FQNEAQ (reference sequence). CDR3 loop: CASSRDKGGEKLFF. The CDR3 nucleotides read TGTGCCAGCAGCCGGGACAAGGGTGGAGAAAAACTGTTTTTT.

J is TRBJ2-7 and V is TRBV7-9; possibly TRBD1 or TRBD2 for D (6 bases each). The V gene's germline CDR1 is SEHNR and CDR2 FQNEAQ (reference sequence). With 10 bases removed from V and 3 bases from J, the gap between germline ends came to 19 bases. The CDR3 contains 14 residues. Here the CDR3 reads CATVGGNVDYEQYF. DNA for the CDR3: TGTGCCACCGTGGGGGGCAACGTCGACTACGAGCAGTACTTC.

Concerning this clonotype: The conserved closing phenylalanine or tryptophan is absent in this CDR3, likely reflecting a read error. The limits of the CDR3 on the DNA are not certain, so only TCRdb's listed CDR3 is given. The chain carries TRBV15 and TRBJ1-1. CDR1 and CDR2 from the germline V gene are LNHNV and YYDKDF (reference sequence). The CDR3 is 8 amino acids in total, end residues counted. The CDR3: CATSREQP.

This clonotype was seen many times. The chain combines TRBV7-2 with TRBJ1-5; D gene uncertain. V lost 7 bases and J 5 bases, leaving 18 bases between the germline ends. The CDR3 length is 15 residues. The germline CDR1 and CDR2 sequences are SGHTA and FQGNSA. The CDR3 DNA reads TGTGCCAGCACCCTTACCGGGAGCGCCCATCAGCCCCAGCATTTT. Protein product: CASTLTGSAHQPQHF.

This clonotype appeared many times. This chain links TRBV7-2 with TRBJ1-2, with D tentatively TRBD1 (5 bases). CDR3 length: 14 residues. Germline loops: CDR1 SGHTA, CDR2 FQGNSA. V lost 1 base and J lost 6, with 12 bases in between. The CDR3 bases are TGTGCCAGCAGCTTAGAACCAGGGACGAATGGCTACACCTTC. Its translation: CASSLEPGTNGYTF. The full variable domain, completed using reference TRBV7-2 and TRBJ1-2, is GAGVSQSPSNKVTEKGKDVELRCDPISGHTALYWYRQSLGQGLEFLIYFQGNSAPDKSGLPSDRFSAERTGGSVSTLTIQRTQQEDSAVYLCASSLEPGTNGYTFGSGTRLTVV.

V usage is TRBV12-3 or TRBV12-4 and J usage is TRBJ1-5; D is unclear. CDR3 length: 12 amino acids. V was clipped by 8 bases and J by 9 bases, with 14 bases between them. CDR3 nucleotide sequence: TGTGCCAGCGCGAATGCTGCGGGGCCCCAGCATTTT. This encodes CASANAAGPQHF.

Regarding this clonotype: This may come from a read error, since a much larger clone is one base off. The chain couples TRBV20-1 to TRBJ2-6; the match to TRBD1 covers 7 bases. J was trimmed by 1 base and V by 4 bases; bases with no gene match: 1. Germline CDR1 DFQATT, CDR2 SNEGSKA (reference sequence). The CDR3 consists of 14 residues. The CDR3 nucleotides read TGCAGTGCTAACAGGGGATCTGGGGCCAACGTCCTGACTTTC. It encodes CSANRGSGANVLTF.

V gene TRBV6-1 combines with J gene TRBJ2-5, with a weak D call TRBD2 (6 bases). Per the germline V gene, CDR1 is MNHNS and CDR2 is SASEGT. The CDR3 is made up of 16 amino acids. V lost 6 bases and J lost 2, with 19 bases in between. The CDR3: CASSQVGDSGQETQYF. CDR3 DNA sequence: TGTGCCAGCAGCCAAGTTGGAGACAGCGGGCAAGAGACCCAGTACTTC.

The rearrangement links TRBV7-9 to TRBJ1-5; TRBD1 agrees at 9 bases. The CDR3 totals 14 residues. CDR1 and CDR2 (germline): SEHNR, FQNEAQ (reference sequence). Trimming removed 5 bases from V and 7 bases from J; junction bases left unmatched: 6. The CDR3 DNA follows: TGTGCCAGCAGCGTACAGGGGGCCGGGCAGCCCCAGCATTTT. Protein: CASSVQGAGQPQHF.

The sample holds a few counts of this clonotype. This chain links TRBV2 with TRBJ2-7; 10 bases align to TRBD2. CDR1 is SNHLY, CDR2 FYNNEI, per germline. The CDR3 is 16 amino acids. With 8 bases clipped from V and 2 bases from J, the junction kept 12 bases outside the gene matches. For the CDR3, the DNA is TGTGCCAGCTTATCCTTGACTAGCGGGCCTACCTACGAGCAGTACTTC. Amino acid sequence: CASLSLTSGPTYEQYF.

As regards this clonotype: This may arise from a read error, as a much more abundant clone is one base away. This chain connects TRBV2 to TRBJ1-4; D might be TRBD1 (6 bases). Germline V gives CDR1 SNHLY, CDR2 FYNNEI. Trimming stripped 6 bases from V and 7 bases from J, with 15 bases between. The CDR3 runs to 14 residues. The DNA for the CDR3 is TGTGCCAGCAGCCAACAGGGCCTTGTTGAAAAACTGTTTTTT. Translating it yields CASSQQGLVEKLFF.

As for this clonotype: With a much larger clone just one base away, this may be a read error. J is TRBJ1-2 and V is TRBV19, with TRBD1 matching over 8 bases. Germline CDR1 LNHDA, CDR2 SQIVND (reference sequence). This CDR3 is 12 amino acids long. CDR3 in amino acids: CVSQGARNGYTF. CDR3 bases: TGTGTCAGTCAGGGGGCACGGAATGGCTACACCTTC.

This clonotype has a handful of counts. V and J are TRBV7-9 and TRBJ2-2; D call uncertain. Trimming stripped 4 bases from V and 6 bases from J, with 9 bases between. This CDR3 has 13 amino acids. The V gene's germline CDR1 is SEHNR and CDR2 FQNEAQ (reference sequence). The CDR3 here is CASSSSAAGELFF. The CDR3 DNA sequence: TGTGCCAGCAGCTCCTCGGCGGCCGGGGAGCTGTTTTTT.

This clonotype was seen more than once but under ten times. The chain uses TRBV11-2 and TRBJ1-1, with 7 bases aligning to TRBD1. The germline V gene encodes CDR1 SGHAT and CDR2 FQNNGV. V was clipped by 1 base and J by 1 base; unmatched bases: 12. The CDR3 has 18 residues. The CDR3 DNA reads TGTGCCAGCAGCTTAGCGCCCCGCAGAGACAGGGCGAACACTGAAGCTTTCTTT. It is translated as CASSLAPRRDRANTEAFF.

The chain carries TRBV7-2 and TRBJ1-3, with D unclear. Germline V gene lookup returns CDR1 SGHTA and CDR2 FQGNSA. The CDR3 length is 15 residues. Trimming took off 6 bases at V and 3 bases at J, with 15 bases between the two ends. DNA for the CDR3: TGTGCCAGCAGTTTATCGGGGTCTATTGGAAACACCATATATTTT. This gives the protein CASSLSGSIGNTIYF.